This TCR beta chain was sequenced during a study of blood T cell repertoires in COVID-19. Study background: Whether acute or convalescent, the COVID-19 samples came from the United States, Italy and Spain. The cDNA or gDNA used as material had been derived from T cells, B-cell-depleted T cells, or PBMCs.

Looked up from germline, CDR1 is MRHNA and CDR2 is SNTAGT. The ends lost 5 bases at V and 10 bases at J; junction bases unmatched: 10. CDR3 length: 14 amino acids. TCRdb's table, derived via immunoSEQ multiplex PCR, lists solely in-frame clones and lacks some. The repertoire includes about 51,000 clones, more than 70% of them detected once, and about 4.2% sits in the top ten. Sequenced sample: peripheral blood. The receptor comes from an older man with active COVID-19. The chain couples TRBV6-4 to TRBJ2-1, with TRBD2 matching over 8 bases. The CDR3 is CASSPLAGPSEQFF. The CDR3 DNA is TGTGCCAGCAGTCCCCTAGCGGGCCCAAGCGAGCAGTTCTTC.